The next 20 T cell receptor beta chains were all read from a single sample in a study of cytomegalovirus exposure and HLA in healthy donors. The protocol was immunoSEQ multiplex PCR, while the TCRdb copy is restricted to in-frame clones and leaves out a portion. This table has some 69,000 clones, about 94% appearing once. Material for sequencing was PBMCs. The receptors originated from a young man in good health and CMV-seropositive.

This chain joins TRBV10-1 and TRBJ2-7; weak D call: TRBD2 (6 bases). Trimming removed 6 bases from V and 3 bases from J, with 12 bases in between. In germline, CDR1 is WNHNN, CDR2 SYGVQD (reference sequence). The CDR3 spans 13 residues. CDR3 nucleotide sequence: TGCGCCAGCAGCCTCCGGGGGTTCTACGAGCAGTACTTC. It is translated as CASSLRGFYEQYF.

For the CDR3, the DNA is TGTGCCAGCAGCCCCGTCCAGTTAGAGACCCAGTACTTC. Translation gives CASSPVQLETQYF. V usage is TRBV7-6 and J usage is TRBJ2-5; D call uncertain. Germline V gene lookup returns CDR1 SGHVS and CDR2 FNYEAQ. V was trimmed by 5 bases and J by 4 bases, leaving 11 bases between them. CDR3 size: 13 residues.

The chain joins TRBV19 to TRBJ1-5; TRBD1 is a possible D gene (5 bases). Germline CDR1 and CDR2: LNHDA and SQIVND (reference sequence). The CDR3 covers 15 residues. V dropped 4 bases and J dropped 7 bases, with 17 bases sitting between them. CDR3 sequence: CASSSLGAQDQPQHF. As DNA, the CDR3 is TGTGCCAGTAGTAGTTTAGGGGCGCAGGACCAGCCCCAGCATTTT. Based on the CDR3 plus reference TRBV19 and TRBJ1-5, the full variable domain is DGGITQSPKYLFRKEGQNVTLSCEQNLNHDAMYWYRQDPGQGLRLIYYSQIVNDFQKGDIAEGYSVSREKKESFPLTVTSAQKNPTAFYLCASSSLGAQDQPQHFGDGTRLSIL.

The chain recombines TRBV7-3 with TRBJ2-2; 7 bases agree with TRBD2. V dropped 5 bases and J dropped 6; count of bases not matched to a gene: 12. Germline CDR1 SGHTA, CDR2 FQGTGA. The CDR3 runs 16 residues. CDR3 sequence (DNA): TGTGCCAGCAGCCCCGTGGGGGGAGGGCCGTCCGGGGAGCTGTTTTTT. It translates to CASSPVGGGPSGELFF.

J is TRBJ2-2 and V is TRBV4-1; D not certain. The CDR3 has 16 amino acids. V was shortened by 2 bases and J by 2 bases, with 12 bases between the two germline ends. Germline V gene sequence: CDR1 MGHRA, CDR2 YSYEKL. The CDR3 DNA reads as TGCGCCAGCAGCCAATCTCCGGTTTCAAACACCGGGGAGCTGTTTTTT. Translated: CASSQSPVSNTGELFF.

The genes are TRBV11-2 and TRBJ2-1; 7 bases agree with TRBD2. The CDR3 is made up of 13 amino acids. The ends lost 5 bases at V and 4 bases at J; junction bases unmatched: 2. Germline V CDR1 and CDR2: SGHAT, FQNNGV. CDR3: CASSLGGYNEQFF. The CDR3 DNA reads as TGTGCCAGCAGCCTGGGGGGGTACAATGAGCAGTTCTTC.

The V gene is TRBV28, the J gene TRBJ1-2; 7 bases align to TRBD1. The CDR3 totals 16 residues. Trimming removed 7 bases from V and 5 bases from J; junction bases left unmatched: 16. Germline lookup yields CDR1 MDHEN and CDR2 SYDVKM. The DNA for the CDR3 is TGTGCCAGCACTAGAAACGGGGAGACAGGGCGGTATGGCTACACCTTC. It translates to CASTRNGETGRYGYTF.

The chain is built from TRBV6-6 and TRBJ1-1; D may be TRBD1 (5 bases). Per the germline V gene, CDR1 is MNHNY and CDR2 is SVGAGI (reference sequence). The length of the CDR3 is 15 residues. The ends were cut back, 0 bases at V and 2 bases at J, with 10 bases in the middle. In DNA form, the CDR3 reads TGTGCCAGCAGTTACTCCAGGGAGGGAAACACTGAAGCTTTCTTT. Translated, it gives CASSYSREGNTEAFF.

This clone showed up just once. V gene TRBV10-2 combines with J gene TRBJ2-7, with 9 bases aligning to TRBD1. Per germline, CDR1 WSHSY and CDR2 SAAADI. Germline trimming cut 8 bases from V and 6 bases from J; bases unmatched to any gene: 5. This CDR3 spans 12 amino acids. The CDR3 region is CASFGQGIEQYF. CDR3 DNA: TGCGCCAGCTTCGGACAGGGGATCGAGCAGTACTTC.

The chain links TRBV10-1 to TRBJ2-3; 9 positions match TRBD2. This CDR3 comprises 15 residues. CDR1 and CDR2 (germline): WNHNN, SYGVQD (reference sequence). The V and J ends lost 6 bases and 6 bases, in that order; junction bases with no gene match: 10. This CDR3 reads CASSPSSGVGDTQYF. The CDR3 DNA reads TGCGCCAGCAGCCCGTCTAGCGGGGTAGGGGATACGCAGTATTTT.

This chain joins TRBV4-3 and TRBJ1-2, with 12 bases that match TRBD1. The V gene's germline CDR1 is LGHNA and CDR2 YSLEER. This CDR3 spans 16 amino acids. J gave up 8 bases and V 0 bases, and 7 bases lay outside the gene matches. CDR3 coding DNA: TGCGCCAGCAGCCAAGATGGGGACAGGGGGCTTGGGGGCTACACCTTC. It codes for CASSQDGDRGLGGYTF.

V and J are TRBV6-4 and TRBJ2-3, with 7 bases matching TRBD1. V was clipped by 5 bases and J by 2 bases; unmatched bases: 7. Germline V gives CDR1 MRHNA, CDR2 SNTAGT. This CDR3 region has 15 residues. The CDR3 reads CASSPGQLDTDTQYF. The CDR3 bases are TGTGCCAGCAGTCCGGGACAGCTTGACACAGATACGCAGTATTTT.

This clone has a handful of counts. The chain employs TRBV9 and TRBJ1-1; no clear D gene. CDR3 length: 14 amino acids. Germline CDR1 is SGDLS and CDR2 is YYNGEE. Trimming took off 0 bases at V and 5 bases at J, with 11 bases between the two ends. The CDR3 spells CASSVGGSRTEAFF. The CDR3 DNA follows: TGTGCCAGCAGCGTAGGCGGGTCTCGGACTGAAGCTTTCTTT.

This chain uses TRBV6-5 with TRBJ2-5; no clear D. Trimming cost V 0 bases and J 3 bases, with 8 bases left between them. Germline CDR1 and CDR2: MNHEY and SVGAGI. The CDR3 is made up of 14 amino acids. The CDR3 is CASSYSLREETQYF. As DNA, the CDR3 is TGTGCCAGCAGTTACTCGTTACGGGAAGAGACCCAGTACTTC.

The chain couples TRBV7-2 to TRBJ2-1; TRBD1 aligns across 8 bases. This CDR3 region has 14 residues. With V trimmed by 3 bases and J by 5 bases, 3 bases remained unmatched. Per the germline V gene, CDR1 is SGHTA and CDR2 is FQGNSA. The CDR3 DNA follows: TGTGCCAGCAGCTTCGGGACAGGAAACAATGAGCAGTTCTTC. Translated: CASSFGTGNNEQFF.

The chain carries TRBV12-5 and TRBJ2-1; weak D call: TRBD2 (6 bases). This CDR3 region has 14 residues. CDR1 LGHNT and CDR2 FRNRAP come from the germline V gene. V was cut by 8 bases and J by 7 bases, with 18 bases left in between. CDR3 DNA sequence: TGTGCTAGTCGCGGGACCGAGGGAGGTAATGAGCAGTTCTTC. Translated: CASRGTEGGNEQFF.

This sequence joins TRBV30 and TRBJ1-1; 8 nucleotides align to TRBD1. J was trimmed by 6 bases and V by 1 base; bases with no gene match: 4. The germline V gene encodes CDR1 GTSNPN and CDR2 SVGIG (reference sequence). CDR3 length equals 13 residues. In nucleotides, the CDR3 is TGTGCCTGGAGTGCTACAGGGGGTTCTGAAGCTTTCTTT. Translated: CAWSATGGSEAFF.

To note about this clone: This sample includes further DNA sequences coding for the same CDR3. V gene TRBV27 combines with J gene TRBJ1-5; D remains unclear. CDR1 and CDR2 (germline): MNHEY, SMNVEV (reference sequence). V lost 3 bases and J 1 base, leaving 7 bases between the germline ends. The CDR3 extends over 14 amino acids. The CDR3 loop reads CASSFAGSNQPQHF. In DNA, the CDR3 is TGTGCCAGCAGTTTCGCGGGGAGCAATCAGCCCCAGCATTTT.

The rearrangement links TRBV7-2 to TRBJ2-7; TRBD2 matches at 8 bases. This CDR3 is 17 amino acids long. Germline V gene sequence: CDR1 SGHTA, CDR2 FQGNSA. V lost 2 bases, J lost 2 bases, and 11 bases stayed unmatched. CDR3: CASSLNRVGGGTYEQYF. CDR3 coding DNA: TGTGCCAGCAGCTTAAACAGGGTCGGCGGGGGGACCTACGAGCAGTACTTC.

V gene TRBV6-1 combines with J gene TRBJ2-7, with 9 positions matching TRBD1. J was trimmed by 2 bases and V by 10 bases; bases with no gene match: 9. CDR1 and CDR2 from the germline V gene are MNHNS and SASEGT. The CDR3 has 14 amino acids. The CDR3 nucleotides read TGTGCCACCGCCCCGGGACAGGGTCCCTACGAGCAGTACTTC. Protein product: CATAPGQGPYEQYF.